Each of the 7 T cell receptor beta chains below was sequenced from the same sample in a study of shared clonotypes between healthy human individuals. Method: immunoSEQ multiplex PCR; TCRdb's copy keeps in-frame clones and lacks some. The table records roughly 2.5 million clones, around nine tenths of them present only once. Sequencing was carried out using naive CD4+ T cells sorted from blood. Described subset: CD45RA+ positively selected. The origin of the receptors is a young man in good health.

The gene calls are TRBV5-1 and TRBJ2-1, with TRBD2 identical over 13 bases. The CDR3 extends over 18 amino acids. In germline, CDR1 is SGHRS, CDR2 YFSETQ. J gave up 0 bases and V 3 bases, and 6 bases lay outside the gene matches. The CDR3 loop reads CASSSLAGGPTSYNEQFF. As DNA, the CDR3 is TGCGCCAGCAGCTCACTAGCGGGAGGGCCAACCTCCTACAATGAGCAGTTCTTC.

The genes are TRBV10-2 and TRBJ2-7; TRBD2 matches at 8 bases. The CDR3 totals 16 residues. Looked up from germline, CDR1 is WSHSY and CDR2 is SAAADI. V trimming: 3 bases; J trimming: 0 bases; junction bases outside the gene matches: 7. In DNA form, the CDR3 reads TGCGCCAGCAGTGACTTTGCGGGAGGCAGCTCCTACGAGCAGTACTTC. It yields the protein CASSDFAGGSSYEQYF.

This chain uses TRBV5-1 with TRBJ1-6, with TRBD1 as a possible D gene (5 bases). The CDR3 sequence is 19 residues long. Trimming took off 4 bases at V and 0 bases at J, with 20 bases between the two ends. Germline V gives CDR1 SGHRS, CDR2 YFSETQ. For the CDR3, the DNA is TGCGCCAGCAGCCCGGGACGGGCTCAAAGTAGCTCCTATAATTCACCCCTCCACTTT. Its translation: CASSPGRAQSSSYNSPLHF.

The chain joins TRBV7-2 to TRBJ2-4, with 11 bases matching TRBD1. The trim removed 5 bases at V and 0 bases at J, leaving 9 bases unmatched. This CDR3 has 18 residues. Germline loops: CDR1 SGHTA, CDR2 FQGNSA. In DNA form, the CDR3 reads TGTGCCAGCAGCCCAAACGGGACAGGGGGAACAGCCAAAAACATTCAGTACTTC. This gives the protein CASSPNGTGGTAKNIQYF.

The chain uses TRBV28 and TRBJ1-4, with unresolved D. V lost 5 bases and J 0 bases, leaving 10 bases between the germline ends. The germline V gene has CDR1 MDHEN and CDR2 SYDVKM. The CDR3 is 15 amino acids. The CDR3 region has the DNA TGTGCCAGCAGTGTGAAGGGTCCAACTAATGAAAAACTGTTTTTT. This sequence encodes CASSVKGPTNEKLFF.

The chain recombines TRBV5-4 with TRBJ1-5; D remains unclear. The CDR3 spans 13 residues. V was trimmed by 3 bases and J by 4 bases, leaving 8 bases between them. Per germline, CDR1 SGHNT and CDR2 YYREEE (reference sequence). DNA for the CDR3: TGTGCCAGCAGCTCCAAGTGGAATCAGCCCCAGCATTTT. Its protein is CASSSKWNQPQHF.

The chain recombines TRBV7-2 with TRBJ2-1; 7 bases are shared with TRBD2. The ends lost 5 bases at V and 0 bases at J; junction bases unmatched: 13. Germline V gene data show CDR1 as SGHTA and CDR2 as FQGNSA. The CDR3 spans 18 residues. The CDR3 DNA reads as TGTGCCAGCAGCCTCTATCCAATGACTAGCAGCTCCTACAATGAGCAGTTCTTC. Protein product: CASSLYPMTSSSYNEQFF.